The TCR beta chain under discussion was sequenced for a study of glioma-infiltrating T cells. The wider study: Sequencing aimed for about 4- to 10-fold coverage of roughly one million peripheral T cells.

This clonotype appeared a few times. Its antigen is not known. General study points: Shared blood CDR3 signature motifs marked patients with low tissue-blood divergence. Very few CDR3 sequences were shared between tissue and blood.

From germline, CDR1 is MDHEN and CDR2 SYDVKM. CDR3 length equals 13 residues. V lost 2 bases to trimming and J lost 3 bases, with 8 bases between them. Amplification of TCR alpha and beta CDR3 regions from RNA used iRepertoire nested multiplex PCR. Tissue mRNA or PBMC total RNA, about 90-400 ng, went into one-step reverse transcription and amplification. TCRdb redid the calling of the multiplex PCR reads with MiXCR, one entry per CDR3 protein. Of 300,000 to 450,000 distinct CDR3 sequences listed, about two fifths are singletons. This sequence originates from a human donor with low-grade glioma or glioblastoma, undergoing nonglioma brain surgery, or in good health (not recorded which). This chain joins TRBV28 and TRBJ2-7, with D uncertain. Source material: glioma tissue, nonneoplastic brain tissue, or PBMCs (not recorded which). CDR3 sequence (DNA): TGTGCCAGCAGTTTACAGCACATCTACGAGCAGTACTTC. Protein: CASSLQHIYEQYF.